This T cell receptor (beta chain) originates from a study of spatial heterogeneity in lung cancer. The time point: sample taken at primary tumor resection. The cohort: approximately 74 early-stage, untreated non-small cell lung cancer patients. V shed 4 bases and J 3 bases; nucleotides not matched to a gene: 13. The germline V gene encodes CDR1 ENHRY and CDR2 SYGVKD. The CDR3 has 18 residues. On each TCR cDNA molecule, a unique molecular identifier was present. TCRdb passed the 5' RACE reads through MiXCR, listing each CDR3 protein once. The sample yields about 7,700 distinct CDR3 sequences, roughly 15% seen once. Within the sample, this clonotype is medium-sized.

The chain couples TRBV10-3 to TRBJ2-3; 10 nucleotides line up with TRBD2. This receptor was obtained from a male donor with early-stage non-small cell lung cancer. The sequences come from normal lung tissue next to the tumor, collected at surgery. CDR3 DNA sequence: TGTGCCATCAGTGCGCTAGCGGGGGAGAACAGGGGTACAGATACGCAGTATTTT. Its translation is CAISALAGENRGTDTQYF.